Detailed here is one TCR beta chain. The antigen is unknown. V shed 5 bases, J shed 4 bases, and the junction held 9 bases outside the gene matches. CDR1 is MNHEY, CDR2 SVGAGI, per germline. This CDR3 has 15 residues. These data originate in a study of blood T cells in healthy people across ages. It was with a sample-barcoded 5' primer and a J-beta primer mix that a second PCR of roughly 7 to 12 cycles was run. TCRdb called the 5' RACE reads again in MiXCR, with one record for every CDR3 protein. This table holds about 800,000 distinct CDR3 sequences, more than 20% found once. Study-level findings and limits: One million T cells yielded diversity estimates that were considered underestimates.

These sequences were also reported in another study, on T cells of mothers and their children. Per that paper: RNA that had been extracted went wholly into cDNA synthesis, at roughly 1.5 ug per 15 ul. Overlap in related mother-child pairs always slightly exceeded unrelated pairs, never significantly.

The sample consisted of blood. This chain links TRBV6-5 with TRBJ1-2, with 8 bases aligning to TRBD1. The clonotype was recovered from a boy aged 5-17 years in good health. The CDR3, as DNA: TGTGCCAGCAGTACAGGGGGGAAGAGGATCTATGGCTACACCTTC. Encoded protein: CASSTGGKRIYGYTF.